Reported below is one T cell receptor beta chain. No antigen is known for it. This entry comes from a study of CXCR3-negative and CXCR3-positive naive CD8 T cells. Study-level points and caveats: Hydrophobicity of TRB CDR3s was greater in CXCR3-positive naive cells than in CXCR3-negative naive cells.

It was by 5' RACE with UMI labels that the TRB cDNA libraries were prepared. Each CDR3 protein gets one entry in TCRdb, which reprocessed the 5' RACE reads and gives no DNA. The table lists about 98,000 distinct CDR3 sequences, with 0.9% to 1.2% in the top ten. This CDR3 is built from 21 residues. The germline gives CDR1 SGHVS, CDR2 FNYEAQ. The V and J genes are TRBV7-6 and TRBJ1-4; the D call of TRBD1 rests on TCRdb alone, since no DNA is present to check it. The sequence was collected from a human donor in good health. Some clones in this sample may be carry-over from other donors' samples. Sequenced input: naive CXCR3+ CD8+ T cells from blood. Described subset: CD45RO-CCR7+CD27+CD95- naive CD8+ T cells expressing CXCR3 (TNR3+). CDR3 sequence: CASSRRARDGATFATNEKLFF.